This TCR beta chain was retrieved from a study of T cell responses to AZD1222 COVID-19 vaccine. TCRdb's copy holds only in-frame clones and misses some; the assay was immunoSEQ multiplex PCR. The data contain roughly 150,000 clones, about 92% of them singletons. This CDR3 region has 14 residues. The V gene's germline CDR1 is LNHNV and CDR2 YYDKDF (reference sequence). V was shortened by 0 bases and J by 5 bases, with 10 bases between the two germline ends. The TCR originated in an adult in good health. The chain joins TRBV15 to TRBJ2-5, with D hard to call. Source: peripheral blood, taken on day 0 of AZD1222 vaccination. CDR3: CATSRDQREETQYF. The CDR3 DNA follows: TGTGCCACCAGCAGAGACCAGAGAGAGGAGACCCAGTACTTC.